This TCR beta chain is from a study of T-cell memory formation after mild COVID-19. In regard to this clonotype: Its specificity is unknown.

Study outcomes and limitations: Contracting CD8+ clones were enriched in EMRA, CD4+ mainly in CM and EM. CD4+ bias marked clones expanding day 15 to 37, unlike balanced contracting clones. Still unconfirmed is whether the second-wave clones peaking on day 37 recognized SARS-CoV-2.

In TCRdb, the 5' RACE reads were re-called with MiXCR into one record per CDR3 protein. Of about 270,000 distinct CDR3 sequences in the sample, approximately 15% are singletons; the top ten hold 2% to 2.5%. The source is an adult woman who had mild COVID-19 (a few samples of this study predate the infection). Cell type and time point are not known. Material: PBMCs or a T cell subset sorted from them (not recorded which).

The CDR3 sequence: CASSYRAPGADTQYF. The CDR3 region has the DNA TGTGCCAGCAGTTACAGGGCGCCGGGTGCAGATACGCAGTATTTT. V and J are TRBV6-6 and TRBJ2-3; D is uncertain. The V gene's germline CDR1 is MNHNY and CDR2 SVGAGI (reference sequence). CDR3 size: 15 residues. The V end lost 2 bases, the J end lost 4 bases, and 13 bases lay between the germline ends.